The 27 T cell receptor beta chains in this list originate from one sample, sequenced in a study of regulatory T cells in long-lasting Graves disease. Through Arm-PCR of CDR3 regions and iRepertoire HTBI primers, TCR beta libraries were built. TCRdb reprocessed the multiplex PCR reads via MiXCR and lists one record per CDR3 protein. This sample has around 510,000 distinct CDR3 sequences; about 20% occur once, and the top ten carry 7.8%. Regarding time point: persistent/refractory GD, antithyroid drugs over 5 years with positive TRAb. The TCR library was prepared using RNA isolated from PBMCs. Source: peripheral blood mononuclear cells (PBMCs), taken when the disease was refractory, from a patient treated with antithyroid drugs. These receptors all stem from a female donor with Graves disease.

This clonotype was picked up many times. The V call is TRBV12-3 or TRBV12-4, the J call TRBJ2-7, with TRBD1 identical over 7 bases. Unmatched junction bases numbered 6, after V lost 2 bases and J lost 5 bases. The CDR3 consists of 14 residues. This CDR3 is CASSLPGQPDEQYF. DNA of the CDR3: TGTGCCAGCAGTTTACCGGGACAGCCTGACGAGCAGTACTTC.

This clonotype was found many times. The V gene is TRBV15, the J gene TRBJ1-1, with TRBD1 matching over 9 bases. The CDR3 totals 18 residues. The junction had 18 bases not matched to a gene; V was cut back by 6 bases and J by 4 bases. Germline CDR1 LNHNV, CDR2 YYDKDF (reference sequence). The CDR3 loop is CATSKPGQGQFGGTEAFF. In DNA, the CDR3 is TGTGCCACCAGTAAACCGGGACAGGGCCAATTTGGTGGCACTGAAGCTTTCTTT. Full variable domain (rest looked up from reference TRBV15 and TRBJ1-1): DAMVIQNPRYQVTQFGKPVTLSCSQTLNHNVMYWYQQKSSQAPKLLFHYYDKDFNNEADTPDNFQSRRPNTSFCFLDIRSPGLGDTAMYLCATSKPGQGQFGGTEAFFGQGTRLTVV.

This clonotype was counted many times. The V and J genes are TRBV7-2 and TRBJ2-7, with D possibly TRBD2 on 5 matching bases. CDR3 length: 15 residues. V was trimmed by 1 base and J by 0 bases, leaving 10 bases between them. Germline V gene lookup returns CDR1 SGHTA and CDR2 FQGNSA. Here the CDR3 DNA reads TGTGCCAGCAGCTTAGGTCCCGGGATCTCCTACGAGCAGTACTTC. It is translated as CASSLGPGISYEQYF.

This chain uses TRBV10-3 with TRBJ1-2; D remains unclear. Germline values: CDR1 ENHRY, CDR2 SYGVKD. The CDR3 is 12 amino acids. CDR3 sequence reads: CVIREYNYGYTF. Here the CDR3 DNA reads TGTGTCATTAGAGAGTATAACTATGGCTACACCTTC.

This clonotype was counted at least ten times. This sequence joins TRBV14 and TRBJ2-7; D gene uncertain. The CDR3 has 12 residues. In germline, CDR1 is SGHDN, CDR2 FVKESK. The V end was cut by 2 bases, the J end by 2 bases, with 4 bases between. The CDR3 here is CASSQSPYEQYF. The DNA for the CDR3 is TGTGCCAGCAGCCAAAGTCCCTACGAGCAGTACTTC.

This clonotype showed up just a few times. A much more abundant neighbour one base away suggests this may be a read error. The chain employs TRBV6-2 or TRBV6-3 and TRBJ2-7; the D gene is possibly TRBD2 (5 bases). The CDR3 runs 11 residues. Trimming pared 2 bases from V and 6 bases from J, leaving 5 bases between. Looked up from germline, CDR1 is MNHEY and CDR2 is SVGEGT. CDR3 DNA sequence: TGTGCCAGCAGTTACGAGGGCGAGCAGTACTTC. This translates into CASSYEGEQYF.

About this clonotype: Being one base from a much bigger clone, this may be a read error. This chain links TRBV9 with TRBJ2-5; TRBD1 matches 7 bases. The CDR3 loop spans 15 amino acids. Germline trimming cut 4 bases from V and 3 bases from J; bases unmatched to any gene: 9. Germline V gene data show CDR1 as SGDLS and CDR2 as YYNGEE. CDR3 loop: CASSPGQVVEETQYF. CDR3 nucleotide sequence: TGTGCCAGCAGCCCCGGACAGGTGGTTGAAGAGACCCAGTACTTC.

This clonotype has just a few counts. The chain employs TRBV6-1 and TRBJ2-7; possible D gene TRBD1, 6 bases. This CDR3 comprises 15 residues. Trimming removed 4 bases from V and 3 bases from J, with 16 bases in between. Germline V CDR1 and CDR2: MNHNS, SASEGT. This chain's CDR3 is CASSVRDNPFYEQYF. DNA for the CDR3: TGTGCCAGCAGTGTCCGGGACAATCCCTTCTACGAGCAGTACTTC.

This clonotype was seen repeatedly, ten times or more. This rearrangement joins TRBV7-3 to TRBJ1-1, with TRBD1 identical over 7 bases. Looked up from germline, CDR1 is SGHTA and CDR2 is FQGTGA. This CDR3 contains 16 residues. The V and J ends lost 5 bases and 4 bases, in that order; junction bases with no gene match: 13. The CDR3 protein is CASSPFGQARITEAFF. Written as DNA, the CDR3 is TGTGCCAGCAGCCCGTTCGGACAGGCGAGGATCACTGAAGCTTTCTTT.

The rearrangement joins TRBV19 to TRBJ1-1; a weak D match, TRBD1 (6 bases). The CDR3 length is 15 residues. From germline, CDR1 is LNHDA and CDR2 SQIVND (reference sequence). V was clipped by 3 bases and J by 5 bases, with 16 bases between them. The CDR3 bases are TGTGCCAGTAGTATTTTCGGGGGGCGAGAAACTGAAGCTTTCTTT. Its translation is CASSIFGGRETEAFF. Looking up the rest from reference TRBV19 and TRBJ1-1 gives the full variable domain: DGGITQSPKYLFRKEGQNVTLSCEQNLNHDAMYWYRQDPGQGLRLIYYSQIVNDFQKGDIAEGYSVSREKKESFPLTVTSAQKNPTAFYLCASSIFGGRETEAFFGQGTRLTVV.

This clonotype was recorded a few times. V and J are TRBV5-1 and TRBJ2-1, with TRBD2 matching 7 bases. Germline loops: CDR1 SGHRS, CDR2 YFSETQ. V lost 0 bases, J lost 7 bases, and 7 bases stayed unmatched. The CDR3 has 15 amino acids. The CDR3 region is CASSLGLAYGNEQFF. The CDR3 DNA reads TGCGCCAGCAGCTTGGGACTAGCCTACGGGAATGAGCAGTTCTTC. The entire variable domain, with the rest obtained from reference TRBV5-1 and TRBJ2-1, is as follows: KAGVTQTPRYLIKTRGQQVTLSCSPISGHRSVSWYQQTPGQGLQFLFEYFSETQRNKGNFPGRFSGRQFSNSRSEMNVSTLELGDSALYLCASSLGLAYGNEQFFGPGTRLTVL.

This clonotype was counted only a few times. The chain links TRBV12-3 or TRBV12-4 to TRBJ1-5, with unresolved D. V was pared by 4 bases and J by 4 bases, with 8 bases between. The CDR3 contains 13 residues. CDR3 region: CASSSLLNQPQHF. The CDR3 coding sequence is TGTGCCAGCAGTTCCCTCCTTAATCAGCCCCAGCATTTT.

Comment on this clonotype: This may be a read error, as it is one base from a much larger clone. The chain recombines TRBV18 with TRBJ1-1; D call uncertain. Germline V gives CDR1 KGHSH, CDR2 LQKENI. CDR3 length equals 15 residues. The DNA for the CDR3 is TGTGCCAGCTCACCACAGAGGGCAGTACGGACTGAAGCTCTCTTT. Encoded protein: CASSPQRAVRTEALF.

This clonotype occurred many times. The genes are TRBV11-2 and TRBJ2-2, with TRBD2 identical over 9 bases. The CDR3 totals 16 residues. The J segment lost 3 bases and the V segment lost 0 bases, leaving 2 bases of the junction unmatched. The germline gives CDR1 SGHAT, CDR2 FQNNGV. CDR3 loop: CASSLEVAGDTGELFF. The CDR3 region has the DNA TGTGCCAGCAGCTTAGAGGTAGCGGGAGACACCGGGGAGCTGTTTTTT.

The chain recombines TRBV7-2 with TRBJ1-6; possibly TRBD1 for D (6 bases). The CDR3 has 21 amino acids. The V end was cut by 2 bases, the J end by 0 bases, with 23 bases between. Germline-derived CDR1 and CDR2 are SGHTA and FQGNSA. The CDR3, as DNA: TGTGCCAGCAGCTTATTGGGATGGGGACACACATTAAGCTCCTATAATTCACCCCTCCACTTT. It yields the protein CASSLLGWGHTLSSYNSPLHF.

This clonotype showed up many times. V is TRBV20-1 and J is TRBJ2-7, with D uncertain. CDR3 size: 12 residues. Germline CDR1 reads DFQATT; CDR2 reads SNEGSKA (reference sequence). Trimming took off 1 base at V and 3 bases at J, with 7 bases between the two ends. The CDR3 reads CSARGTIYEQYF. CDR3 coding DNA: TGCAGTGCTAGAGGGACGATCTACGAGCAGTACTTC.

This clonotype was recorded a few times. This sequence joins TRBV28 and TRBJ2-7, with D tentatively TRBD2 (6 bases). This CDR3 contains 13 residues. CDR1 and CDR2 from the germline V gene are MDHEN and SYDVKM. The CDR3 DNA reads TGTGCTGCCGGGGGAACCCCCTCCTACGAGCAGTACTTC. This gives the protein CAAGGTPSYEQYF.

The chain employs TRBV6-5 and TRBJ2-1; D is possibly TRBD2 (6 bases). The germline gives CDR1 MNHEY, CDR2 SVGAGI. The ends were cut back, 0 bases at V and 5 bases at J, with 8 bases in the middle. The CDR3 covers 14 residues. This chain's CDR3 is CASSYSKRDNEQFF. The CDR3 DNA follows: TGTGCCAGCAGTTACTCGAAGCGGGACAATGAGCAGTTCTTC.

This clonotype turned up a few times. The chain is built from TRBV4-1 and TRBJ2-7; tentative D call: TRBD1 (6 bases). Trimming removed 4 bases from V and 0 bases from J, with 10 bases in between. The CDR3 runs 14 residues. Germline CDR1 and CDR2: MGHRA and YSYEKL. In DNA form, the CDR3 reads TGCGCCAGCAGCCTAAACAGGGTCTCCTACGAGCAGTACTTC. It encodes CASSLNRVSYEQYF.

This clonotype was observed a few times. In this CDR3 the conserved last residue, phenylalanine or tryptophan, is missing, so a read error is likely. The chain recombines TRBV27 with TRBJ2-7; weak D call: TRBD2 (5 bases). Trimming pared 9 bases from V and 4 bases from J, leaving 10 bases between. CDR1 is MNHEY, CDR2 SMNVEV, per germline (reference sequence). The CDR3 is made up of 11 amino acids. CDR3: CASSDGYEQYI. The CDR3 nucleotides read TGTGCCAGTAGCGACGGGTACGAGCAGTACATC.

The genes are TRBV5-6 and TRBJ2-7, with D maybe TRBD1 (6 bases). This CDR3 has 15 amino acids. Per germline, CDR1 SGHDT and CDR2 YYEEEE. The V gene lost 4 bases and the J gene lost 4 bases, with 18 bases spanning the gap. The CDR3 sequence: CASSPWGPIVYEQYF. In DNA form, the CDR3 reads TGTGCCAGCAGCCCATGGGGGCCGATTGTTTACGAGCAGTACTTC.

This clonotype was counted only a few times. This may come from a read error, since a much larger clone is one base off. This chain connects TRBV28 to TRBJ1-1; 11 nucleotides match TRBD1. The CDR3 sequence is 15 residues long. Germline V gene data show CDR1 as MDHEN and CDR2 as SYDVKM. The CDR3 loop is CACSLRTGGFTEAFF. CDR3 nucleotide sequence: TGTGCCTGCAGTTTACGGACAGGGGGCTTCACTGAAGCTTTCTTT. The whole variable domain, filled in from reference TRBV28 and TRBJ1-1, reads DVKVTQSSRYLVKRTGEKVFLECVQDMDHENMFWYRQDPGLGLRLIYFSYDVKMKEKGDIPEGYSVSREKKERFSLILESASTNQTSMYLCACSLRTGGFTEAFFGQGTRLTVV.

This clonotype has a handful of counts. The V and J genes are TRBV19 and TRBJ2-4, with D unclear. Germline V lookup: CDR1 LNHDA, CDR2 SQIVND (reference sequence). There are 16 residues in the CDR3. V was pared by 3 bases and J by 0 bases, with 12 bases between. DNA for the CDR3: TGTGCCAGTAGTATCGGTGGGGTGCTAGCCAAAAACATTCAGTACTTC. Translated: CASSIGGVLAKNIQYF.

This clonotype was found many times. V usage is TRBV20-1 and J usage is TRBJ2-5; no clear D. V lost 2 bases and J lost 1, with 8 bases in between. Germline V gene data show CDR1 as DFQATT and CDR2 as SNEGSKA (reference sequence). This CDR3 has 13 residues. The CDR3 sequence: CSARSPTQETQYF. Written as DNA, the CDR3 is TGCAGTGCTAGATCCCCGACCCAAGAGACCCAGTACTTC.

This clonotype was counted at least ten times. This rearrangement joins TRBV28 to TRBJ2-7; 14 nucleotides match TRBD2. The germline gives CDR1 MDHEN, CDR2 SYDVKM. The CDR3 totals 19 residues. Losses at the gene ends were 6 bases for V and 2 bases for J; bases not matched to a gene: 15. The CDR3, as DNA: TGTGCCAGCAGAAATCTCTTGGGGACTAGCGGGAGAGGAGCCTACGAGCAGTACTTC. Its protein is CASRNLLGTSGRGAYEQYF.

As for this clonotype: A read error is possible here, since a much larger clone lies one base away. The V and J genes are TRBV9 and TRBJ2-7; tentative D call: TRBD2 (5 bases). The CDR3 sequence is 15 residues long. Germline CDR1 and CDR2: SGDLS and YYNGEE. The ends were cut back, 4 bases at V and 2 bases at J, with 16 bases in the middle. CDR3 in DNA: TGTGCCAGCAGCTCTCGACCCGGGGAGACCTACGAGCAGTACTTC. Protein product: CASSSRPGETYEQYF.

This clonotype showed up just a few times. The genes are TRBV19 and TRBJ2-7; D possibly corresponds to TRBD2 (6 bases). Germline values: CDR1 LNHDA, CDR2 SQIVND (reference sequence). V was pared by 1 base and J by 6 bases, with 10 bases between. The CDR3 covers 13 residues. For the CDR3, the DNA is TGTGCCAGTAGTATAGCGGAGGGGCGCGAGCAGTACTTC. Its protein product is CASSIAEGREQYF.